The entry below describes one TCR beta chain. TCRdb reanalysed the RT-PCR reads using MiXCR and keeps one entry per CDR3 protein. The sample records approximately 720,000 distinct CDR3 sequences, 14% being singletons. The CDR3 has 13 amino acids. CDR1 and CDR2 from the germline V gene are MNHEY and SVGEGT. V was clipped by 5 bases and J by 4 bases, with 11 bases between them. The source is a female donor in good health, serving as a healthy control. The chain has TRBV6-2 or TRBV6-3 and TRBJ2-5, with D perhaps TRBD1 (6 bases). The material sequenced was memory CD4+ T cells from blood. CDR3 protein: CASSKQGSETQYF. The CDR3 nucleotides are TGTGCCAGCAGTAAACAGGGATCAGAGACCCAGTACTTC.